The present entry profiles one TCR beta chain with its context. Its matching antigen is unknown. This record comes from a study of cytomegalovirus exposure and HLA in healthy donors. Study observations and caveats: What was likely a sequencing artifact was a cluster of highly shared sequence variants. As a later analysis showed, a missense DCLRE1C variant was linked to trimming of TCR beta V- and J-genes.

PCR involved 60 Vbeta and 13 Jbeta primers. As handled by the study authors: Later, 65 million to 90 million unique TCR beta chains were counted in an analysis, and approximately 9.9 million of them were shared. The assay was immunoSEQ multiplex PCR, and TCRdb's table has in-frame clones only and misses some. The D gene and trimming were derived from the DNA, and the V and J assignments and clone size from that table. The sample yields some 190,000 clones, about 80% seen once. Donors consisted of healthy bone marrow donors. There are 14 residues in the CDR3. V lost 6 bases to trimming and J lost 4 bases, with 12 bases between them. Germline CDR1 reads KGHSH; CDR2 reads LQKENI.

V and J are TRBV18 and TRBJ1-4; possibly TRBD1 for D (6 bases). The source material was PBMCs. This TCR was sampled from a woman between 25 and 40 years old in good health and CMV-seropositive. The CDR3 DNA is TGTGCCAGCTCCTCCCAAGGGGGTAATGAAAAACTGTTTTTT. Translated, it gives CASSSQGGNEKLFF.